This TCR beta chain stems from a study of blood T cell repertoires in COVID-19. Study context: The cDNA or gDNA used as material had been derived from T cells, B-cell-depleted T cells, or PBMCs.

In the source study's methods: The authors estimated nucleated cell counts from reference gene primer amplification. Clones were read by immunoSEQ multiplex PCR, and TCRdb kept only the in-frame ones, dropping some. V and J calls and clone size are copied from that table; D and trimming were computed from the DNA. The table has roughly 500,000 clones, less than 90% seen once. The CDR3 has 15 residues. CDR1 is SNHLY, CDR2 FYNNEI, per germline. Losses at the gene ends were 4 bases for V and 5 bases for J; bases not matched to a gene: 7. The chain recombines TRBV2 with TRBJ1-5; 8 nucleotides line up with TRBD1. This clonotype was sampled from a woman aged 60-70 years who had recovered from COVID-19. Sequences were obtained from PBMCs or T cells enriched from blood (not recorded which). The CDR3, as DNA: TGTGCCAGCAGTGGGTCTACAGGGGGATATCAGCCCCAGCATTTT. Translation: CASSGSTGGYQPQHF.